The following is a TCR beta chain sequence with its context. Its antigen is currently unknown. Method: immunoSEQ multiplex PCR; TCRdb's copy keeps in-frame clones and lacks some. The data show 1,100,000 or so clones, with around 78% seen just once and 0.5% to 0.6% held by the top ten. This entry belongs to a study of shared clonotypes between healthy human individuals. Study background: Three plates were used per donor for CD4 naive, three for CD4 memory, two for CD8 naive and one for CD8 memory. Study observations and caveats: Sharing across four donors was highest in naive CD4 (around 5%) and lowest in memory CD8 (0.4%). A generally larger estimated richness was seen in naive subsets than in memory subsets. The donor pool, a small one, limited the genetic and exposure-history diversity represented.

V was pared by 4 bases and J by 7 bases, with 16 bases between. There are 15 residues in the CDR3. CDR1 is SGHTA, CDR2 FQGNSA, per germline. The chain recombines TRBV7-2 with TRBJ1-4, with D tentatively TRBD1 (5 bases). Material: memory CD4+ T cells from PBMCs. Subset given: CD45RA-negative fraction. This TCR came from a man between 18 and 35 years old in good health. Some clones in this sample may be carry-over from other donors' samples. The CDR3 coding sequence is TGTGCCAGCAGCTCCCAATGGGGGAGTCTTGAAAAACTGTTTTTT. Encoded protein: CASSSQWGSLEKLFF.